In this sample, the clone carrying this T cell receptor (beta chain) turned up a few times. What it recognizes is unknown. The sample originates from a study of T-cell memory formation after mild COVID-19. Study-wide results and caveats: Among contracting clones, CD4+ were mainly CM/EM and CD8+ enriched in EMRA. There was a balanced CD4/CD8 profile in clones contracting day 15 to 85, and later expanders leaned CD4+. The study detected some responding clones in pre-infection memory, suggesting cross-reactive memory joined.

TCRdb re-analysed the 5' RACE reads in MiXCR, keeping a single row per CDR3 protein. In the table there are some 290,000 distinct CDR3 sequences, around 16% of which are singletons. CDR3 size: 15 residues. V trimming: 0 bases; J trimming: 7 bases; junction bases outside the gene matches: 8. Germline V lookup: CDR1 SGHVS, CDR2 FNYEAQ. This receptor was obtained from a man younger than 30 who had mild COVID-19 (a few samples of this study predate the infection). Cell type and time point are not known. The chain joins TRBV7-6 to TRBJ2-5; 7 bases are a match to TRBD1. The specimen sequenced was PBMCs or a T cell subset sorted from them (not recorded which). Here the CDR3 DNA reads TGTGCCAGCAGCTTAGCGGGGACAGTTGGGGGGACCCAGTACTTC. This encodes CASSLAGTVGGTQYF.